The entry that follows covers one T cell receptor (beta chain) sequence. What it recognizes is unknown. The CDR3 end lies 3 residues beyond the end of the read and is filled in from the germline J gene. This sample is part of a study of T cells in women clearing cervical HPV infection. In the study overall: Women with histologically confirmed HPV16-related CIN3 or worse, 2 with invasive cancer, served as cases. Case blood was drawn when the lesion was first found; control blood after infection became undetectable. Study-wide results and limits: CIN3+ cases had significantly higher TCR repertoire richness than controls, but evenness did not differ.

The method was immunoSEQ multiplex PCR; TCRdb's version includes in-frame clones alone and lacks a portion of them. The data include tens of thousands of clones; the top ten clones carry roughly 6.8%. Germline V gives CDR1 SNHLY, CDR2 FYNNEI. This CDR3 comprises 14 residues. The sequence derives from a woman aged 18-70 years with a cervical HPV16 infection that either progressed to CIN3+ or cleared (not recorded which). The chain carries TRBV2 and TRBJ2-2; tentatively, D is TRBD1 or TRBD2 (5 bases each). What was sequenced was blood buffy coat. The CDR3 region is CASRRDSGANVLFF. The part of the CDR3 DNA that was read is TGTGCCAGCAGGAGGGATTCTGGGGCCAACGTG.